This TCR beta chain appears in the sequencing data of a study of blood T cell repertoires in COVID-19. Original handling: Estimates of nucleated cell counts were drawn from the amplification of reference gene primers. The data were produced by immunoSEQ multiplex PCR, yet TCRdb's version contains in-frame clones alone and is incomplete. Clone size and V and J calls were adopted from that table, with D and trimming inferred from the DNA. Of about 150,000 clones listed, roughly 87% are singletons. Those who participated ranged in age from roughly 18 to 100 years and resided in about two dozen US areas. Each participant's cohort was designated according to participant-reported clinical history. Two negative PCRs, clearance, or symptom resolution were required of recovered Cohort 3 donors. Per germline, CDR1 LGHDT and CDR2 YNNKEL (reference sequence). V lost 2 bases and J lost 8; bases outside the gene matches: 9. The CDR3 has 15 residues.

The source is a woman aged 50 to 65 who had recovered from COVID-19. The chain recombines TRBV3-1 (or the pseudogene TRBV3-2) with TRBJ2-3; 8 bases are a match to TRBD2. What was sequenced was PBMCs or T cells enriched from blood (not recorded which). The CDR3 DNA follows: TGTGCCAGCAGCCAAAGATTTGGGGCGGGAGGTACGCAGTATTTT. Translation: CASSQRFGAGGTQYF.